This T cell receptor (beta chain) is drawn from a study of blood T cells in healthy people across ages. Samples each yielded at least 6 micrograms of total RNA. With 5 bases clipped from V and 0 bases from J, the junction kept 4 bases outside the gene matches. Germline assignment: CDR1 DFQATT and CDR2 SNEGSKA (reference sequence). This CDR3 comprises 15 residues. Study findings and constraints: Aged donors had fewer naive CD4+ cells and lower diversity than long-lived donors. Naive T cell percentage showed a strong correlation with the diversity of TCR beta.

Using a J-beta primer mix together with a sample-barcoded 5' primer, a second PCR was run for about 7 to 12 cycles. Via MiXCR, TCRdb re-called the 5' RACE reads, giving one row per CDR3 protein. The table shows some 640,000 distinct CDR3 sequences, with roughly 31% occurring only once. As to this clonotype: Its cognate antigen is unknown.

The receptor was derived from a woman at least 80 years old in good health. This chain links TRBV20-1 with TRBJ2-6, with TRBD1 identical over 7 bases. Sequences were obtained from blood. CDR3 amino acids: CSARYRGSGANVLTF. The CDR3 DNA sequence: TGCAGTGCTCGCTACAGGGGCTCTGGGGCCAACGTCCTGACTTTC.